This TCR beta chain was recorded in a study of cytomegalovirus exposure and HLA in healthy donors. These donors were members of the roughly 120-subject validation cohort, a group separate from the roughly 670-subject first cohort. V lost 3 bases and J 3 bases, leaving 9 bases between the germline ends. The CDR3 totals 13 residues. Germline CDR1 and CDR2: MNHEY and SMNVEV (reference sequence). Method: immunoSEQ multiplex PCR; TCRdb's copy keeps in-frame clones and lacks some. The table includes roughly 230,000 clones, around 91% detected once. Turning to this clone: What it binds is not known. The same CDR3 can be traced to other DNA sequences in this sample.

Study-level points and caveats: The investigators catalogued 164 TCR beta chains as cytomegalovirus-associated. Many donors shared some public TCRs, even though most TCR sequences were rare. Diagnosis of cytomegalovirus status made by the classifier reportedly showed high specificity and sensitivity.

The chain has TRBV27 and TRBJ2-7; D is perhaps TRBD1 (6 bases). The sequence was obtained from a woman aged 30 to 39 in good health and CMV-seronegative. Sequencing used PBMCs. This chain's CDR3 is CASSFGRGYEQYF. The DNA for the CDR3 is TGTGCCAGCAGTTTTGGCAGGGGCTACGAGCAGTACTTC.